This TCR beta chain originates from a study of T cell repertoires in cytomegalovirus infection. In the study overall: It was the public TCR beta signatures that indicated both CMV infection and matching HLA type. Findings of the study overall: Dominant in the ex vivo response were TCR beta clonotypes restricted by HLA-C and specific for CMV. Accumulated public TCR beta family frequency recognized individuals carrying CMV together with the relevant HLA.

This clonotype was seen ten or more times. What it binds is not known. One entry per CDR3 protein, called by TCRdb with MiXCR from the reads. The data show some 180,000 distinct CDR3 sequences, about 17% seen once. The sequenced material came from CD8+ T cells from PBMCs. This TCR derives from a human donor in good health (CMV status not recorded). Some clones in this sample may be carry-over from other donors' samples.

The CDR3: CASSLRSGAISSYNEQFF. The CDR3 DNA is TGTGCCAGCAGCTTACGTAGCGGGGCAATTTCCTCCTACAATGAGCAGTTCTTC. J is TRBJ2-1 and V is TRBV7-3, with TRBD2 matching over 8 bases. In germline, CDR1 is SGHTA, CDR2 FQGTGA. V dropped 2 bases and J dropped 0; count of bases not matched to a gene: 9. The CDR3 sequence is 18 residues long.